This T cell receptor (beta chain) was observed in a study of cytomegalovirus exposure and HLA in healthy donors. This clone was seen only a few times. The PCR employed 60 Vbeta primers together with 13 Jbeta primers. Repertoires were generated with immunoSEQ multiplex PCR, while TCRdb's copy carries only in-frame clones and drops some. The sample lists 60,000 to 70,000 clones; approximately 80% were seen once. Germline V gene lookup returns CDR1 SQVTM and CDR2 ANQGSEA. The V segment lost 3 bases and the J segment 5 bases; nucleotides outside the gene matches: 2. The CDR3 is 13 amino acids. This TCR was recovered from a woman aged 25 to 39 in good health and CMV-seronegative. V and J are TRBV29-1 and TRBJ1-2; 11 nucleotides align to TRBD1. Sequenced material: PBMCs. The CDR3 bases are TGCAGCGTTGAGGGGACAGGGGGATATGGCTACACCTTC. Translation: CSVEGTGGYGYTF.